Below, 20 T cell receptor beta chains from the same sample are listed, as sequenced in a study of blood T cell repertoires in COVID-19. Here immunoSEQ multiplex PCR was the method, and the copy in TCRdb shows in-frame clones only, minus some. The sample yields nearly 350,000 clones, around four fifths seen once. The specimen was peripheral blood. Every receptor here comes from a man aged 25 to 40 with active or convalescent COVID-19.

The chain links TRBV5-1 to TRBJ2-4; TRBD2 matches at 9 bases. Trimming removed 0 bases from V and 5 bases from J; junction bases left unmatched: 0. The CDR3 totals 14 residues. Germline CDR1 reads SGHRS; CDR2 reads YFSETQ. The CDR3 region has the DNA TGCGCCAGCAGCTTGGGACTAGCGGAAAACATTCAGTACTTC. Its protein product is CASSLGLAENIQYF.

The chain has TRBV7-6 and TRBJ1-1, with D uncertain. CDR3 size: 12 residues. Per germline, CDR1 SGHVS and CDR2 FNYEAQ. V was cut by 5 bases and J by 8 bases, with 12 bases left in between. DNA for the CDR3: TGTGCCAGCAGCCCCCGGTCCCCCGAAGCTTTCTTT. Residues: CASSPRSPEAFF. Combining the CDR3 with reference TRBV7-6 and TRBJ1-1 gives the whole variable domain GAGVSQSPRYKVTKRGQDVALRCDPISGHVSLYWYRQALGQGPEFLTYFNYEAQQDKSGLPNDRFSAERPEGSISTLTIQRTEQRDSAMYRCASSPRSPEAFFGQGTRLTVV.

The chain couples TRBV9 to TRBJ2-5; D not resolved. The germline V gene encodes CDR1 SGDLS and CDR2 YYNGEE. V lost 4 bases and J lost 5, with 12 bases in between. The CDR3 consists of 13 residues. CDR3 DNA: TGTGCCAGCAGCCCTCAGGCAGACGAGACCCAGTACTTC. This gives the protein CASSPQADETQYF.

This clone was observed a handful of times. In the same sample, other DNA sequences code for this CDR3. The genes are TRBV14 and TRBJ2-7; D ambiguous. CDR1 is SGHDN, CDR2 FVKESK, per germline. The CDR3 runs 15 residues. V dropped 0 bases and J dropped 2 bases, with 11 bases sitting between them. CDR3: CASSQDEALPYEQYF. As DNA, the CDR3 is TGTGCCAGCAGCCAAGACGAGGCGTTACCCTACGAGCAGTACTTC. Full variable domain (rest looked up from reference TRBV14 and TRBJ2-7): EAGVTQFPSHSVIEKGQTVTLRCDPISGHDNLYWYRRVMGKEIKFLLHFVKESKQDESGMPNNRFLAERTGGTYSTLKVQPAELEDSGVYFCASSQDEALPYEQYFGPGTRLTVT.

The chain uses TRBV29-1 and TRBJ1-4, with 11 bases matching TRBD1. Germline V gene data show CDR1 as SQVTM and CDR2 as ANQGSEA. Losses at the gene ends were 7 bases for V and 10 bases for J; bases not matched to a gene: 8. The CDR3 loop spans 13 amino acids. CDR3 loop: CSARDRGYGKLFF. For the CDR3, the DNA is TGCAGCGCCAGGGACAGGGGGTATGGAAAACTGTTTTTT.

The chain joins TRBV6-1 to TRBJ2-1, with D hard to call. The V gene's germline CDR1 is MNHNS and CDR2 SASEGT. The CDR3 has 16 amino acids. V was trimmed by 3 bases and J by 2 bases, leaving 14 bases between them. CDR3 DNA: TGTGCCAGCAGTGAGGCGGCCACACGACCCTACAATGAGCAGTTCTTC. The encoded protein is CASSEAATRPYNEQFF.

The V and J genes are TRBV7-2 and TRBJ2-2; D remains unclear. Deletions cut 3 bases from V and 10 bases from J, with 12 bases between. Germline values: CDR1 SGHTA, CDR2 FQGNSA. The CDR3 has 13 residues. CDR3 loop: CASSLLNRVELFF. In nucleotides, the CDR3 is TGTGCCAGCAGCTTGTTAAACAGAGTGGAGCTGTTTTTT.

This chain links TRBV6-5 with TRBJ2-5, with TRBD1 as a possible D gene (6 bases). V was pared by 2 bases and J by 6 bases, with 16 bases between. This CDR3 comprises 15 residues. Germline CDR1 reads MNHEY; CDR2 reads SVGAGI. CDR3 residues: CASSYSWGPKQTQYF. The CDR3 DNA follows: TGTGCCAGCAGTTACAGCTGGGGGCCCAAGCAGACCCAGTACTTC.

V gene TRBV19 combines with J gene TRBJ2-1, with 11 bases fitting TRBD1. The CDR3 loop spans 17 amino acids. The V gene's germline CDR1 is LNHDA and CDR2 SQIVND (reference sequence). V shed 5 bases and J 4 bases; nucleotides not matched to a gene: 10. The CDR3 reads CASSHEDRGRGYNEQFF. The CDR3 DNA reads TGTGCCAGTAGTCACGAGGACAGGGGGCGAGGGTACAATGAGCAGTTCTTC.

The chain is built from TRBV6-5 and TRBJ1-1; a possible D gene is TRBD1 (5 bases). Trimming shortened V by 0 bases and J by 8 bases, and 7 bases separated the two germline ends. The germline CDR1 and CDR2 sequences are MNHEY and SVGAGI. The CDR3 loop spans 12 amino acids. This CDR3 reads CASSYSTGEAFF. CDR3 nucleotides: TGTGCCAGCAGTTACTCTACAGGCGAAGCTTTCTTT.

V and J are TRBV12-3 or TRBV12-4 and TRBJ1-3, with a weak D call TRBD1 (5 bases). This CDR3 region has 13 residues. The V and J ends lost 5 bases and 4 bases respectively, with 9 bases between them. In nucleotides, the CDR3 is TGTGCCAGCAGTCCCAGGGTCGGAAACACCATATATTTT. Its protein is CASSPRVGNTIYF.

The chain carries TRBV6-1 and TRBJ2-5; 7 positions agree with TRBD2. In germline, CDR1 is MNHNS, CDR2 SASEGT. There are 16 residues in the CDR3. J lost 1 base, V lost 3 bases, and 8 bases had no gene match. The CDR3 protein is CASSDYGLAAQETQYF. DNA for the CDR3: TGTGCCAGCAGTGACTACGGGCTAGCGGCCCAAGAGACCCAGTACTTC.

This chain connects TRBV18 to TRBJ1-1, with D maybe TRBD1 (6 bases). The CDR3 is 13 residues long. The V end lost 6 bases, the J end lost 2 bases, and 10 bases lay between the germline ends. The V gene's germline CDR1 is KGHSH and CDR2 LQKENI. The CDR3 nucleotides read TGTGCCAGCTCCCCTGGGACAAACACTGAAGCTTTCTTT. Protein product: CASSPGTNTEAFF.

The chain links TRBV7-2 to TRBJ2-3; 8 bases line up with TRBD2. CDR1 and CDR2 from the germline V gene are SGHTA and FQGNSA. The CDR3 contains 16 residues. Unmatched junction bases numbered 11, after V lost 4 bases and J lost 5 bases. The CDR3 DNA is TGTGCCAGCAGCTACGTCCCCGGGGGGGCCGGAGATACGCAGTATTTT. Translating gives CASSYVPGGAGDTQYF.

The chain recombines TRBV15 with TRBJ2-2, with 9 bases fitting TRBD1. The CDR3 totals 17 residues. The germline V gene encodes CDR1 LNHNV and CDR2 YYDKDF (reference sequence). J gave up 4 bases and V 4 bases, and 10 bases lay outside the gene matches. This CDR3 is CATSISWDRVFTGELFF. The CDR3 DNA reads TGTGCCACCAGCATATCATGGGACAGGGTCTTCACCGGGGAGCTGTTTTTT.

This clone has a single count. This chain joins TRBV2 and TRBJ1-6; perhaps TRBD1 as D (6 bases). The CDR3 is made up of 14 amino acids. The V end lost 1 base, the J end lost 9 bases, and 10 bases lay between the germline ends. Germline V gives CDR1 SNHLY, CDR2 FYNNEI. The CDR3 spells CASSEDRVTSPLHF. CDR3 nucleotide sequence: TGTGCCAGCAGTGAAGACAGGGTAACTTCACCCCTCCACTTT.

The chain joins TRBV25-1 to TRBJ2-7; D might be TRBD1 (5 bases). The CDR3 totals 11 residues. CDR1 MGHDK and CDR2 SYGVNS come from the germline V gene. The V and J ends lost 6 bases and 6 bases respectively, with 9 bases between them. The DNA for the CDR3 is TGTGCCAGCAGGACAGTTAGCGAGCAGTACTTC. This codes for CASRTVSEQYF.

The chain recombines TRBV4-2 with TRBJ1-2; 9 bases are shared with TRBD1. V shed 1 base and J 4 bases; nucleotides not matched to a gene: 4. The CDR3 extends over 15 amino acids. Germline V gives CDR1 LGHNA, CDR2 YNFKEQ. CDR3 loop: CASSQAQGATYGYTF. The CDR3 coding sequence is TGTGCCAGCAGCCAAGCACAGGGGGCGACCTATGGCTACACCTTC.

The chain employs TRBV21-1 and TRBJ1-1; the tabulated D call, TRBD1, remains unverified against the DNA. TRBV21-1 is a pseudogene. This CDR3 region has 19 residues. CDR3 in amino acids: CASSKGAPPASGMNTEAFF. Here the CDR3 DNA reads TGTGCCAGCAGCAAAGGGGCCCCGCCGGCCTCAGGGATGAACACTGAAGCTTTCTTT.

In its sample, this clone was seen once. The rearrangement links TRBV21-1 to TRBJ1-6; the table's D call TRBD1 went unverified against the DNA. TRBV21-1 is a pseudogene locus. The CDR3 contains 15 residues. CDR3 sequence (DNA): TGTGCCAGCAGCAGAGGACAGGGAAGGGATTCACCCCTCCACTTT. Translating it yields CASSRGQGRDSPLHF.